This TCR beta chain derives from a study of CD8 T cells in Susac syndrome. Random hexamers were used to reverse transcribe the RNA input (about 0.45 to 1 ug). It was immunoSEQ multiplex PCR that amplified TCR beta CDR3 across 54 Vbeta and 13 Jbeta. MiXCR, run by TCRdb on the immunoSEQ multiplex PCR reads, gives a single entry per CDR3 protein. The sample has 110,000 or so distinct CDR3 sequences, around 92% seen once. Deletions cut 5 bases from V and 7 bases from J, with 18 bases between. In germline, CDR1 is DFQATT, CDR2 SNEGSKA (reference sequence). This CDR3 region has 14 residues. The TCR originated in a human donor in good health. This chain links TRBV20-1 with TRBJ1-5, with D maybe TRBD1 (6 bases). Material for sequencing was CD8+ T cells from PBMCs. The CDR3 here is CSAHLDGQGQPQHF. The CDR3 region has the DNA TGCAGTGCTCACCTGGACGGCCAGGGGCAGCCCCAGCATTTT.